These 22 T cell receptor beta chains originate from one sample sequenced in a study of tumor-infiltrating lymphocytes in primary liver carcinoma. Unsorted whole blood supplied the RNA, and germline DNA was extracted too. Total RNA (around 0.45 ug) served as template for TCR beta cDNA synthesis primed by a constant-region primer. Slightly modified ARM-PCR, run as three nested multiplex PCR rounds, produced the TCR beta libraries. Investigators reported that the first two PCR rounds, at 10 cycles each, used TRBV1-TRBV30 forward primers with a C-beta reverse primer. TCRdb reanalysed the multiplex PCR reads using MiXCR and keeps one entry per CDR3 protein. The table records approximately 300,000 distinct CDR3 sequences, 50% to 70% of them present only once. Sequencing input: peripheral blood. The receptor source for this set is a man aged 35-49 years with primary liver carcinoma and hepatitis B virus infection.

This clonotype has a count of ten or more. The chain recombines TRBV6-5 with TRBJ2-1, with D unclear. The germline V gene has CDR1 MNHEY and CDR2 SVGAGI. The CDR3 extends over 15 amino acids. Trimming removed 3 bases at V and 0 bases at J, with 9 bases between. The CDR3 DNA sequence: TGTGCCAGCAGTTATACGGGTGGCTCCTACAATGAGCAGTTCTTC. It encodes CASSYTGGSYNEQFF.

A remark on this clonotype: The germline gene is not matched at one end of the junction; a read error may be the cause. The rearrangement uses TRBV5-4 and TRBJ2-6; either TRBD1 or TRBD2 may fit D (5 bases each). The CDR3 is 15 amino acids. Looked up from germline, CDR1 is SGHNT and CDR2 is YYREEE (reference sequence). CDR3 sequence reads: CASSFRDPGANVPTF. The CDR3 coding sequence is TGTGCCAGCAGCTTCAGGGACCCTGGGGCCAACGTCCCGACTTTC.

On this clonotype itself: The junction departs from the called germline gene at one end, perhaps through a read error. This sequence joins TRBV7-8 and TRBJ2-1; D call uncertain. Germline values: CDR1 SGHVS, CDR2 FQNEAQ. CDR3 length: 12 amino acids. Written as DNA, the CDR3 is TGTGCCAGCAGCTTACCTAACGATGAGCGGTTCTTC. This encodes CASSLPNDERFF.

The rearrangement joins TRBV12-3 or TRBV12-4 to TRBJ1-2; D perhaps matches TRBD1 (5 bases). The V gene lost 7 bases and the J gene lost 8 bases, with 20 bases spanning the gap. This CDR3 has 14 amino acids. DNA of the CDR3: TGTGCCAGCATCCTAGAGGGGCCCCGAGGGGGCTACACCTTC. It translates to CASILEGPRGGYTF.

With regard to this clonotype: At one end the junction does not follow the germline gene, possibly because of a read error. The chain is built from TRBV28 and TRBJ1-3; a weak D match, TRBD1 (5 bases). This CDR3 is 15 amino acids long. CDR1 is MDHEN, CDR2 SYDVKM, per germline. CDR3 region: CDSSRGGGSGNTIYF. CDR3 in DNA: TGTGACAGCAGTCGGGGGGGGGGCTCTGGAAACACCATATATTTT.

Of note for this clonotype: One end of the junction is discordant with germline, which a read error may explain. The chain combines TRBV5-6 with TRBJ2-1, with TRBD2 matching 12 bases. The CDR3 is made up of 17 amino acids. The V gene's germline CDR1 is SGHDT and CDR2 YYEEEE. Written as DNA, the CDR3 is TGTGCCAGCAGCCAGATCCTAGCGGGAGGGGTAGACGATGAGCAGCTCTTC. The encoded protein is CASSQILAGGVDDEQLF.

This clonotype was observed at least ten times. The V call is TRBV11-2, the J call TRBJ2-5; 13 nucleotides agree with TRBD2. The germline V gene encodes CDR1 SGHAT and CDR2 FQNNGV. After removal of 6 bases from V and 2 bases from J, the junction contained 6 bases not matched to a gene. CDR3 size: 16 residues. The CDR3 protein is CASRIGTSGVQETQYF. The CDR3 nucleotides are TGTGCCAGCAGGATTGGGACTAGCGGGGTACAAGAGACCCAGTACTTC. Using reference TRBV11-2 and TRBJ2-5 for the parts outside the CDR3, the full variable domain is EAGVAQSPRYKIIEKRQSVAFWCNPISGHATLYWYQQILGQGPKLLIQFQNNGVVDDSQLPKDRFSAERLKGVDSTLKIQPAKLEDSAVYLCASRIGTSGVQETQYFGPGTRLLVL.

On this clonotype itself: The missing conserved phenylalanine or tryptophan at the end of this CDR3 makes a read error likely. Because the CDR3's place on the DNA is in doubt, the DNA is left out and the CDR3 is given as listed by TCRdb. The chain couples TRBV6-1 to TRBJ2-5; the D call TRBD1 from the table was never checked on the DNA. CDR1 is MNHNS, CDR2 SASEGT, per germline. Ends included, the CDR3 has 14 residues. The CDR3 here is CASSNSGTKETQYL.

Comment on this clonotype: Its ends do not fully match the called genes, so a read error is possible. The CDR3 reads CASKRGRGNRPQHF. The CDR3 DNA is TGTGCCAGCAAAAGGGGACGGGGCAATCGGCCCCAGCATTTT. The V gene is TRBV6-5, the J gene TRBJ1-5; weak D call: TRBD1 (5 bases). The germline V gene encodes CDR1 MNHEY and CDR2 SVGAGI. The CDR3 loop spans 14 amino acids.

The V call is TRBV12-3 or TRBV12-4, the J call TRBJ2-3; D is perhaps TRBD1 (6 bases). Trimming cost V 5 bases and J 6 bases, with 21 bases left between them. The CDR3 length is 16 residues. CDR3 amino acids: CASSNARDKGHDTQYF. DNA for the CDR3: TGTGCCAGCAGTAACGCCCGGGACAAGGGGCATGATACGCAGTATTTT.

The sample holds many counts of this clonotype. The rearrangement links TRBV12-5 to TRBJ2-7; the D gene could be TRBD1 or TRBD2 (5 bases each). The ends were cut back, 9 bases at V and 3 bases at J, with 9 bases in the middle. Germline CDR1 reads LGHNT; CDR2 reads FRNRAP. The CDR3 sequence is 11 residues long. The CDR3 spells CASGTYYEQYF. As DNA, the CDR3 is TGTGCTAGCGGGACGTACTACGAGCAGTACTTC.

As to this clonotype: This may arise from a read error, as a much more abundant clone is one base away. The rearrangement links TRBV6-2 or TRBV6-3 to TRBJ2-2; 8 bases align to TRBD1. The germline V gene encodes CDR1 MNHEY and CDR2 SVGEGT. The CDR3 is made up of 17 amino acids. The DNA for the CDR3 is TGTGCCAGCAGTTACCGGGCAGGGGGCGCGAACACCGGGGAGCTGTCTTTT. It is translated as CASSYRAGGANTGELSF.

On this clonotype: A read error is possible here, since a much larger clone lies one base away. This chain links TRBV12-5 with TRBJ2-1, with a possible D match to TRBD1 (5 bases). The CDR3 runs 17 residues. From germline, CDR1 is LGHNT and CDR2 FRNRAP. DNA of the CDR3: TGTGTTAGTGGTTTGGTACGTCCCCAGGGCTCCTACAATGAGCAGTTCTTC. Translating it yields CVSGLVRPQGSYNEQFF.

This clonotype was observed at least ten times. The V and J genes are TRBV12-3 or TRBV12-4 and TRBJ2-7; TRBD1 matches at 9 bases. The CDR3 runs to 18 residues. V lost 6 bases to trimming and J lost 3 bases; unmatched junction nucleotides: 18. CDR3 in DNA: TGTGCCAGCAGCTATGGTAGGGGGGACAGGGCCCCCTTCTACGAGCAGTACTTC. Its protein product is CASSYGRGDRAPFYEQYF.

A note on this clonotype: A much more abundant neighbour one base away suggests this may be a read error. CDR3 bases: TGTGCCAGCAGTAGGGCCTTTCCACAGGGGGTAGCTCTCTTT. It translates to CASSRAFPQGVALF. The chain links TRBV6-5 to TRBJ1-1; the match to TRBD1 covers 8 bases. Germline loops: CDR1 MNHEY, CDR2 SVGAGI. CDR3 length equals 14 residues.

About this clonotype: This may arise from a read error, as a much more abundant clone is one base away. The rearrangement uses TRBV30 and TRBJ2-1; D is unclear. Germline-derived CDR1 and CDR2 are GTSNPN and SVGIG (reference sequence). This CDR3 region has 11 residues. DNA of the CDR3: TGTGCCTGGAACGTAGACAATAAGCAGTTCTTC. It translates to CAWNVDNKQFF. The full variable domain, its missing parts supplied by reference TRBV30 and TRBJ2-1, is SQTIHQWPATLVQPVGSPLSLECTVEGTSNPNLYWYRQAAGRGLQLLFYSVGIGQISSEVPQNLSASRPQDRQFILSSKKLLLSDSGFYLCAWNVDNKQFFGPGTRLTVL.

Note on this clonotype: One end of the junction does not line up with germline, which may come from a read error. V and J are TRBV19 and TRBJ2-6; possible D gene TRBD1, 5 bases. Per germline, CDR1 LNHDA and CDR2 SQIVND (reference sequence). The CDR3 extends over 15 amino acids. As DNA, the CDR3 is TGTGCCAGTAGTATAGCCGGTGCTGGGGCCAAGGTCCTGACTTTC. This encodes CASSIAGAGAKVLTF.

With regard to this clonotype: A read error is possible here, since a much larger clone lies one base away. V and J are TRBV6-5 and TRBJ2-3, with TRBD1 identical over 7 bases. The CDR3 has 14 residues. CDR1 and CDR2 from the germline V gene are MNHEY and SVGAGI. This CDR3 is CVSRRTGGTDTQYF. The CDR3 bases are TGTGTCAGCAGGAGGACAGGAGGTACAGATACGCAGTATTTT.

This clonotype came up a few times. This may be a read error: a much more frequent sequence differs by one nucleotide. The chain joins TRBV4-2 to TRBJ1-5, with TRBD1 as a possible D gene (6 bases). The CDR3 spans 14 residues. The germline V gene has CDR1 LGHNA and CDR2 YNFKEQ. CDR3 in DNA: TGTGTCAGCAGCCAAACAGGGAGCGGTCAGCCCCAGCATTTT. Its protein product is CVSSQTGSGQPQHF.

On this clonotype: This could be a read error, since a much larger clone is one nucleotide away. J is TRBJ2-1 and V is TRBV12-3 or TRBV12-4; 12 bases line up with TRBD2. This CDR3 has 14 residues. In DNA form, the CDR3 reads TGTGCCAGCAGTTTGACTAGCGGGAGCAATGAGCAGTCCTTC. This codes for CASSLTSGSNEQSF.

This chain connects TRBV5-1 to TRBJ2-7; D perhaps matches TRBD1 (6 bases). Trimming took 4 bases from V and 0 from J, leaving 14 bases between them. The CDR3 has 15 residues. From germline, CDR1 is SGHRS and CDR2 YFSETQ. For the CDR3, the DNA is TGCGCCAGCAGCGACGGGACACCGCCCTCCTACGAGCAGTACTTC. Translated: CASSDGTPPSYEQYF.

A remark on this clonotype: One end of the junction is discordant with germline, which a read error may explain. The genes are TRBV5-6 and TRBJ2-1; D may be TRBD2 (6 bases). Germline lookup yields CDR1 SGHDT and CDR2 YYEEEE. CDR3 length: 15 amino acids. CDR3 in amino acids: CASSLRLANYNEQSF. The CDR3 DNA follows: TGTGCCAGCAGCTTGAGGCTAGCGAACTACAATGAGCAGTCCTTC.